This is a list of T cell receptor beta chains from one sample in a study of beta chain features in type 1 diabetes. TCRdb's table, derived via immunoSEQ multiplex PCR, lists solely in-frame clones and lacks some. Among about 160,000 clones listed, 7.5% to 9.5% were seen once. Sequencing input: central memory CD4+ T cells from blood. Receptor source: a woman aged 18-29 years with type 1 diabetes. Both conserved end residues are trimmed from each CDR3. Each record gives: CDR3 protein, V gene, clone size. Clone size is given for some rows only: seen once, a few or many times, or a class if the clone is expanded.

CDR3: ASSLGTGGYNEQF
V: TRBV11-3
size: NA

CDR3: ASSLVAVNTGELF
V: TRBV5-1
size: few

CDR3: AWSVSGFYEQY
V: TRBV30
size: NA

CDR3: ASSLAGQGRDTEAF
V: TRBV7-2
size: NA

CDR3: ASTFGMSGRYT
V: TRBV19
size: few

CDR3: ASSSPSYEKLF
V: TRBV28
size: NA

CDR3: ASSADRGEKLF
V: TRBV5-4
size: NA

CDR3: ASSFSTGGSDEQF
V: TRBV5-4
size: NA

CDR3: ASRLAAFRGYSNQPQH
V: TRBV12-2
size: few

CDR3: ASSRGQNEKLF
V: TRBV14
size: few

CDR3: ASSLGFLAGSSYEQY
V: TRBV27
size: NA

CDR3: ASSVTGQGYGYT
V: TRBV11-1
size: NA

CDR3: ATSRGGGAKDTQY
V: TRBV15
size: NA

CDR3: ASKPTADTQY
V: TRBV6-6
size: many

CDR3: ASSEWNRGETQY
V: TRBV25-1
size: NA

CDR3: ASCNPGQGVSYEQY
V: TRBV2
size: NA

CDR3: ASSLVGEETQY
V: TRBV6-5
size: NA

CDR3: ASSLSGRVEETQY
V: TRBV5-1
size: few

CDR3: ASSAGTNTQY
V: TRBV11-3
size: NA

CDR3: ASSGQSSSTDTQY
V: TRBV2
size: few

CDR3: ASSHYERPQPQH
V: TRBV7-2
size: few

CDR3: AWSNGIARFTDTQY
V: TRBV30
size: NA

CDR3: ASSLGQGVFA
V: TRBV7-8
size: few

CDR3: AWSSRGGLFYNEQF
V: TRBV30
size: few

CDR3: ASSLESSEVNYGYT
V: TRBV5-4
size: few

CDR3: ASSLDPGMGTEAF
V: TRBV5-1
size: few

CDR3: ASSSTSGVPTEQY
V: TRBV28
size: NA

CDR3: ASSQALGYNEQF
V: TRBV14
size: NA

CDR3: SAGEGGEKLF
V: TRBV29-1
size: few

CDR3: ASSGSEETQY
V: TRBV9
size: many

CDR3: ASSRGRGGEQF
V: TRBV11-2
size: NA

CDR3: ASSIDRERSPLH
V: TRBV19
size: NA

CDR3: ASSFPRGELF
V: TRBV11-3
size: NA

CDR3: ASSPTGTGNTEAF
V: TRBV7-3
size: NA

CDR3: ASLRDGPF
V: TRBV12-2
size: few